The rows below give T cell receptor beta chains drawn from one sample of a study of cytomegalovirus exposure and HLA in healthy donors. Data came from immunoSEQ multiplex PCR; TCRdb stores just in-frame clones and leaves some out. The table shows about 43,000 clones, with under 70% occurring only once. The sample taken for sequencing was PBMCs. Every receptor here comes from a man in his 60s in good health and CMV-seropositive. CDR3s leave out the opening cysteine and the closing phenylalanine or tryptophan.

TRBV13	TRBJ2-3	ASSVTSGRAVDTQY
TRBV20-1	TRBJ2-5	SAIDGKTQY
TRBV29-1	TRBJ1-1	SVESVNTEAF
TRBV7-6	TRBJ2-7	ASSQGVGFDEQY
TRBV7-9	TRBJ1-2	ASSKGTTGGAFYGYT
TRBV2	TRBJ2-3	ASSARTSGLDTQY
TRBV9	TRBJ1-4	ASSLGGTNEKLF
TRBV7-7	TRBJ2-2	ASSLGRDGELF
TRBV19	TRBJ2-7	ASSIQGGYEQY
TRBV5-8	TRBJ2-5	ASSSGLEWETQY